The TCR beta chain under discussion was sequenced for a study of blood T cell repertoires in COVID-19. This clone is labeled large. The V end lost 5 bases, the J end lost 6 bases, and 16 bases lay between the germline ends. The CDR3 totals 14 residues. Germline V gives CDR1 LGHNA, CDR2 YNFKEQ. Only in-frame clones appear in the TCRdb table, and some are missing; sequencing was by immunoSEQ multiplex PCR. This repertoire shows fewer than 350,000 clones, roughly 88% found once; its top ten account for 1.5% to 2%. The genes are TRBV4-2 and TRBJ1-1, with D possibly matching TRBD1 (5 bases). This clonotype was sampled from a woman under 40 with COVID-19, enrolled during active disease. The specimen was peripheral blood. DNA of the CDR3: TGTGCCAGCAGCACGACGACAGAAATTCCTGAAGCTTTCTTT. This translates into CASSTTTEIPEAFF.